Listed below are T cell receptor beta chains from one sample, sequenced in a study of blood T cell repertoires in COVID-19. Here immunoSEQ multiplex PCR was the method, and the copy in TCRdb shows in-frame clones only, minus some. Among approximately 290,000 clones listed, about 91% were seen once. Sequenced input: peripheral blood. These receptors were obtained from a woman aged 55-70 years with acute or convalescent COVID-19. CDR3s leave out the opening cysteine and the closing phenylalanine or tryptophan.

>TRBV28|TRBJ2-7
ASSPHPGNEQY
>TRBV4-3|TRBJ1-6
ASSQEWEGRGYSPLH
>TRBV28|TRBJ2-7
ASSPGVTGGHEQY
>TRBV30|TRBJ1-5
AWGSGTGAQPQH
>TRBV9|TRBJ2-1
ASSVGREGRNEQF
>TRBV4-1|TRBJ1-4
ASSHRVGTIPEKLF
>TRBV24-1|TRBJ2-5
ATSDSTHRAVRETQY
>TRBV30|TRBJ1-6
AWSTAGTGGAVNSPLH
>TRBV11-2|TRBJ2-4
ASSLDQGAGIQY
>TRBV6-6|TRBJ2-5
ASTLSGGVETQY
>TRBV5-4|TRBJ2-3
ASSSTRGLAGGFDTQY
>TRBV11-1|TRBJ1-4
ASRRGQGGGEKLF
>TRBV27|TRBJ2-3
ASSPLDRAGTDTQY
>TRBV28|TRBJ2-7
ASSRPRTGNSYEQY
>TRBV28|TRBJ1-1
ATDAGLNTEAF
>TRBV5-4|TRBJ2-5
ASSLLQETQY
>TRBV19|TRBJ2-2
ASGRNRFGSGELF
>TRBV19|TRBJ2-7
ASSIGPGTYEQY
>TRBV9|TRBJ2-1
ASSVLAGYEQF
>TRBV30|TRBJ1-3
AWMGPSGNTIY
>TRBV5-6|TRBJ2-6
ASSRVRSWANVLT
>TRBV19|TRBJ2-5
ASSIAARGGGETQY
>TRBV5-5|TRBJ1-4
ASSSLGGEKLF
>TRBV15|TRBJ1-1
ATSRAVGTGGTEAF
>TRBV7-9|TRBJ2-2
ASSLVVGNTGELF
>TRBV7-2|TRBJ2-1
ASSLGGTSGIGPQF
>TRBV19|TRBJ2-6
ASSEGTGANVLT
>TRBV9|TRBJ1-6
ASSFGQGASSPLH
>TRBV5-1|TRBJ2-7
ASRLGTPTYEQY
>TRBV9|TRBJ2-5
ASSVATGGQETQY
>TRBV28|TRBJ2-6
ASSLRQGLSGANVLT
>TRBV5-5|TRBJ1-2
ASSLSDNYGYT
>TRBV6-2/TRBV6-3|TRBJ1-5
ASSPREGSNQPQH
>TRBV6-5|TRBJ1-2
ASSYSDRPYGYT
>TRBV5-4|TRBJ1-2
ASSLAGKLNNYGYT
>TRBV21-1|TRBJ2-7
ASTERGRGQNEQY
>TRBV7-8|TRBJ2-1
ASSLPSGGYNEQF
>TRBV4-2|TRBJ1-3
ASSGRVFSGNTIY
>TRBV28|TRBJ1-2
ASTVTGGIDGYT
>TRBV2|TRBJ1-6
ASRAGQGNYSPLH
>TRBV7-9|TRBJ1-5
ASTPAGSNQPQH
>TRBV5-1|TRBJ2-2
ASSFRGTTNTGELF
>TRBV5-4|TRBJ1-4
ASSLGVGGNEKLF